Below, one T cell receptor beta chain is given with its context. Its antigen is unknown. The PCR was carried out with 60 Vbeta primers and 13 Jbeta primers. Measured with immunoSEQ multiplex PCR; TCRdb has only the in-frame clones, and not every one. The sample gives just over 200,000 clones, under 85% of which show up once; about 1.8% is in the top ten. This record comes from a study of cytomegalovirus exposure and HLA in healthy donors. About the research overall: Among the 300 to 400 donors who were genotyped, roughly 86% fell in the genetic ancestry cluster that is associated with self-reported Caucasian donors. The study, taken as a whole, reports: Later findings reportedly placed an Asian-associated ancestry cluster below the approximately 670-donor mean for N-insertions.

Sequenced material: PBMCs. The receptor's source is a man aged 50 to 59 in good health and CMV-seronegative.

As DNA, the CDR3 is TGTGCCAGCGGACAGGGGTACACCGTGGAGCAGTACTTC. Translation: CASGQGYTVEQYF. The chain links TRBV27 to TRBJ2-7, with 9 bases identical to TRBD1. The ends lost 8 bases at V and 7 bases at J; junction bases unmatched: 9. Germline V lookup: CDR1 MNHEY, CDR2 SMNVEV (reference sequence). The CDR3 loop spans 13 amino acids.